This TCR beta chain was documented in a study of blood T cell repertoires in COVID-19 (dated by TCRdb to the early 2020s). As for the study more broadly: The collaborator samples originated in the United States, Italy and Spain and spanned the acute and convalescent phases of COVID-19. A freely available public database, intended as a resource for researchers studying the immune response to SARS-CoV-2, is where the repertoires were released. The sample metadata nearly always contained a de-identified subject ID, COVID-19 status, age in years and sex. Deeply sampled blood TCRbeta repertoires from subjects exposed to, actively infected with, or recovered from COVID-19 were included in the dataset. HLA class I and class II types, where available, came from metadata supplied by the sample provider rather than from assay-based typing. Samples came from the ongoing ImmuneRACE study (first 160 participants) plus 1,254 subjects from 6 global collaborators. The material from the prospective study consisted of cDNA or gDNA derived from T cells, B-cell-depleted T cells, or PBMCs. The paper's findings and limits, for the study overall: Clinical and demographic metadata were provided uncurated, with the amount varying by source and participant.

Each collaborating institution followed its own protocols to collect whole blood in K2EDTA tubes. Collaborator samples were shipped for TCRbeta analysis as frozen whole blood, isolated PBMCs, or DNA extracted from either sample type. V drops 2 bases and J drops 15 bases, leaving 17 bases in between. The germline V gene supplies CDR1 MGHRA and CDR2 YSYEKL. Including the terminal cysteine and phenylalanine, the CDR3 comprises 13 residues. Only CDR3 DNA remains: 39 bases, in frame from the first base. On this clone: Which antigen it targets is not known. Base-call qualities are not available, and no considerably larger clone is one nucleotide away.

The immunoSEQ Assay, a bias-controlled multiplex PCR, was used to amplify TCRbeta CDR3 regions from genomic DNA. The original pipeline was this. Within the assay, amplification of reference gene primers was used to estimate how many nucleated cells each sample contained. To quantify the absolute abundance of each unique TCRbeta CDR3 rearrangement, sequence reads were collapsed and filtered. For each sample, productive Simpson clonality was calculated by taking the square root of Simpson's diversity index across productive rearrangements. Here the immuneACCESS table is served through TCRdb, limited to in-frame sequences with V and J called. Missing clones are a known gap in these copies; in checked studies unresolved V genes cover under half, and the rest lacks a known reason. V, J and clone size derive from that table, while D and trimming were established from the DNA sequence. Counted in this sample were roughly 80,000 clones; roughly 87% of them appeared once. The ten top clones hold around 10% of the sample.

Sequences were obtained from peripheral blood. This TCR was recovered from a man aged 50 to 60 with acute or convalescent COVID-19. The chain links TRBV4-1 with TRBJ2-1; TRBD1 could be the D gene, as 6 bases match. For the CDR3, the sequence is CASSQNGQPGGFF. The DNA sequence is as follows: TGCGCCAGCAGCCAAAACGGACAGCCCGGTGGGTTCTTC.